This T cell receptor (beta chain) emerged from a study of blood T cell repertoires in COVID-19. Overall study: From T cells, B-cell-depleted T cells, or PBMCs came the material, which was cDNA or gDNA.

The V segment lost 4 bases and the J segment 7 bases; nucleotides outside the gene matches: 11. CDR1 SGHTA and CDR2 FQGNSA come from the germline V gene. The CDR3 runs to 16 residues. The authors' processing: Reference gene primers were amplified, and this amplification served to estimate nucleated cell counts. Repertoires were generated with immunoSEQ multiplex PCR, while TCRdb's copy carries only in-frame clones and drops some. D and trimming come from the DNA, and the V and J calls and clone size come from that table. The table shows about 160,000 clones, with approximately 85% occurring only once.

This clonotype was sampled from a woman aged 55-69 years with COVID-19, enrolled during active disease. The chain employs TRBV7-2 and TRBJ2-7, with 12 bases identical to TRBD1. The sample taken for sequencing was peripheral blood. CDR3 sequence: CASSSGTGGSQGEQYF. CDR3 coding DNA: TGTGCCAGCAGCTCCGGGACAGGGGGCTCCCAGGGGGAGCAGTACTTC. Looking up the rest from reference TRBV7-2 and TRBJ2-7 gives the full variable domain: GAGVSQSPSNKVTEKGKDVELRCDPISGHTALYWYRQSLGQGLEFLIYFQGNSAPDKSGLPSDRFSAERTGGSVSTLTIQRTQQEDSAVYLCASSSGTGGSQGEQYFGPGTRLTVT.